This is a list of T cell receptor beta chains from one sample in a study of blood T cell repertoires in COVID-19. Clones were read by immunoSEQ multiplex PCR, and TCRdb kept only the in-frame ones, dropping some. In the table there are 250,000 to 350,000 clones, approximately 89% of which are singletons. The sequencing sample was made of PBMCs or T cells enriched from blood (not recorded which). The origin of the receptors is a woman under 40 who had recovered from COVID-19. Both conserved end residues are part of each CDR3.

V	J	CDR3
TRBV5-1	TRBJ1-5	CASSLDGPGYGQPQHF
TRBV11-2	TRBJ1-2	CASSLALSGTESPNYGYTF
TRBV27	TRBJ1-6	CASSLSEGARNSPLHF
TRBV12-5	TRBJ2-3	CASGLLRAPGRSDTQYF
TRBV2	TRBJ1-1	CASSGHRGDTEAFF
TRBV11-2	TRBJ2-1	CASTLQGVAQFF
TRBV4-1	TRBJ1-2	CASSQDISYGYTF
TRBV6-6	TRBJ2-7	CASSYWEISYEQYF
TRBV6-2/TRBV6-3	TRBJ2-7	CASSYSPGQTYEQYF
TRBV3-1/TRBV3-2	TRBJ1-2	CASSQRTLDGYTF
TRBV24-1	TRBJ1-5	CATSDATGHGNQPQHF
TRBV5-1	TRBJ2-2	CASSWSDGELFF
TRBV5-1	TRBJ1-2	CASSLDVGHPYGYTF
TRBV27	TRBJ2-2	CASSFGGSTGELFF
TRBV5-1	TRBJ2-2	CASSLGQGSTGELFF
TRBV10-3	TRBJ1-6	CAISESGGNSPLHF
TRBV10-1	TRBJ1-1	CASSGNRGALDEAFF
TRBV7-8	TRBJ2-7	CASSGELLDEQYF
TRBV5-1	TRBJ2-7	CASSYGTGPQTYEQYF
TRBV18	TRBJ1-2	CASSPKGAPLDYGYTF
TRBV19	TRBJ2-7	CASTIGGPGSEQYF
TRBV2	TRBJ2-7	CASSEFINEQYF
TRBV7-9	TRBJ2-3	CASSPRGTSQSTDTQYF
TRBV7-2	TRBJ1-2	CASSLEQGNYGYTF
TRBV14	TRBJ2-3	CASSQENNRPSTDTQYF
TRBV6-5	TRBJ1-4	CASSTPGRGNEKLFF
TRBV25-1	TRBJ1-2	CASSPAGGYGYTF
TRBV18	TRBJ1-1	CASSPSLDRGNTEAFF
TRBV15	TRBJ1-2	CATSRAGALHGYTF
TRBV7-2	TRBJ2-3	CASSSITVDTQYF
TRBV7-6	TRBJ2-7	CVSSPGTGKTHEQYF
TRBV6-4	TRBJ2-1	CASSGTPGYNEQFF
TRBV11-2	TRBJ1-1	CASSLEQNTEAFF
TRBV7-3	TRBJ2-7	CASSIGHGGAYEQYF
TRBV30	TRBJ2-1	CAWSRRLAGGDEQFF
TRBV6-2/TRBV6-3	TRBJ2-1	CASSRTGHAPNNEQFF
TRBV28	TRBJ1-3	CASSLGGQGNGNTIYF
TRBV5-5	TRBJ1-6	CASSLGGLGSPLHF
TRBV7-9	TRBJ1-1	CASSTRDRGLGTEAFF
TRBV28	TRBJ2-2	CASTGLNTGELFF
TRBV11-2	TRBJ2-2	CASSFSRTGGTGELFF
TRBV5-8	TRBJ2-7	CASSSVYQGRRDEQYF
TRBV11-2	TRBJ1-4	CASSSNRQIATNEKLFF
TRBV14	TRBJ2-7	CASSQANSAYEQYF
TRBV5-4	TRBJ1-2	CASSPQEGPNYGYTF
TRBV2	TRBJ1-5	CASSVSGAVLNQPQHF
TRBV9	TRBJ2-3	CASSVAGSSTDTQYF